A selection of T cell receptor beta chains follows, all from one sample in a study of T cell repertoires in cytomegalovirus infection. Their recognized antigens are unknown. From the reads, TCRdb called clonotypes with MiXCR, one entry per CDR3 protein. The sample consists of roughly 130,000 distinct CDR3 sequences, roughly 25% of them appearing once. Material: PBMCs, sequenced either directly or after in vitro stimulation (not recorded which). These receptors all stem from a human donor in good health (CMV status not recorded). Some clones in this sample may be carry-over from other donors' samples. Each CDR3 is given with its conserved first and last residue. A D gene is named only where the DNA matches it firmly. Clone size is stated in some rows and not others, as once, few, many or a class when expanded.

d_call	j_call	v_call	clone_size	cdr3_nt	cdr3_aa
TRBD1	TRBJ1-2	TRBV9	-	TGTGCCAGCAGTCGACAGGGAGAAGGCTACACCTTC	CASSRQGEGYTF
-	TRBJ2-3	TRBV12-3/TRBV12-4	few	TGTGCCAGCCATAATGGAGCCTTGCGCACAGATACGCAGTATTTT	CASHNGALRTDTQYF
-	TRBJ1-5	TRBV7-9	many	TGTGCCAGCAGCTTAGCCGGGACGGCAAATCAGCCCCAGCATTTT	CASSLAGTANQPQHF
-	TRBJ2-7	TRBV7-2	few	TGTGCCAGCAACCCGGGACAAATTACCTACGAGCAGTACTTC	CASNPGQITYEQYF
TRBD1	TRBJ2-7	TRBV7-2	many	TGTGCCAGCAGCTTAGTAAGGGCAGGGGGTTACCTGTCCTACGAGCAGTACTTC	CASSLVRAGGYLSYEQYF
-	TRBJ1-2	TRBV7-8	many	TGTGCCAGCAGCCCCGAAGGCGGGGGCTATGGCTACACCTTC	CASSPEGGGYGYTF
TRBD2	TRBJ2-7	TRBV7-8	-	TGTGCCAGCAGCTTGGGCGGGAGTCGGTACGAGCAGTACTTC	CASSLGGSRYEQYF
-	TRBJ1-1	TRBV7-2	many	TGTGCCAGCAGCCGCCCGACAGAGAACACTGAAGCTTTCTTT	CASSRPTENTEAFF
-	TRBJ2-7	TRBV25-1	many	TGTGCCAGCGTGGACGGTTACTCCTACGAGCAGTACTTC	CASVDGYSYEQYF
TRBD2	TRBJ2-1	TRBV27	-	TGTGCCAGCAGTTCGGACGGGGGACTAGCGGGCTCCTACAATGAGCAGTTCTTC	CASSSDGGLAGSYNEQFF
TRBD2	TRBJ2-1	TRBV12-3/TRBV12-4	-	TGTGCCAGCACCGCGACTAGCGGGAGCTTTGGGGGTGGGGGGAATGAGCAGTTCTTC	CASTATSGSFGGGGNEQFF
-	TRBJ1-5	TRBV27	few	TGTGCCAGCAGTGTTCGAAGGGGAGATCAGCCCCAGCATTTT	CASSVRRGDQPQHF
-	TRBJ2-1	TRBV30	-	TGTGCCTGGAGTGTGGGTAGCGGTGAAAGTGAGCAGTTCTTC	CAWSVGSGESEQFF
TRBD2	TRBJ2-1	TRBV4-3	few	TGCGCCAGCAGCCACCGGATAGCGGGAGGGGAATCCTACAATGAGCAGTTCTTC	CASSHRIAGGESYNEQFF
TRBD1	TRBJ1-1	TRBV10-3	-	TGTGCCATCAGTTCCAGGGGGGTATACACTGAAGCTTTCTTT	CAISSRGVYTEAFF
-	TRBJ1-2	TRBV4-3	-	TGCGCCAGCAGCCAAGATTTCATGGAGGGGAAAAACTATGGCTACACCTTC	CASSQDFMEGKNYGYTF
-	TRBJ2-3	TRBV5-8	few	TGTGCCAGCAGCTTCCAATGGGGCGGAACTAGCACAGATACGCAGTATTTT	CASSFQWGGTSTDTQYF
TRBD2	TRBJ2-3	TRBV6-1	many	TGTGCCAGCAGTGCCCGACTAGCTCTTAGCACAGATACGCAGTATTTT	CASSARLALSTDTQYF
-	TRBJ1-2	TRBV27	-	TGTGCCAGCAGTTTAACAGGGAAACGCTACACCTTC	CASSLTGKRYTF
-	TRBJ2-1	TRBV7-6	many	TGTGCCAGCAGCGTATTCGAGGGCTTTTACAATGAGCAGTTCTTC	CASSVFEGFYNEQFF
-	TRBJ2-2	TRBV7-2	many	TGTGCCAGCAGCTTATTCCCCGCGGGTACCGGGGAGCTGTTTTTT	CASSLFPAGTGELFF